Given below is one T cell receptor (beta chain) in context. Its antigen remains unidentified. The sample comes from a study of Ad26.COV2.S vaccination and SARS-CoV-2 variants. Study-level information: Donor had been placed in the Ad26.COV2.S arm of the COV1001 trial.

Deletions cut 5 bases from V and 7 bases from J, with 6 bases between. Germline CDR1 is WNHNN and CDR2 is SYGVQD (reference sequence). This CDR3 has 11 amino acids. The protocol was immunoSEQ multiplex PCR, while the TCRdb copy is restricted to in-frame clones and leaves out a portion. In the table there are about 400,000 clones, around 85% of which are singletons. Noted treatment: over 15 received Ad26.COV2.S at low or high dose, single or two shots; a few received placebo; per-sample allocation not given. Following the first vaccine or placebo injection, samples were taken on day 63. Study observations and caveats: There was reportedly substantial breadth in spike-specific CD8+ and CD4+ T cell responses after vaccination.

The chain carries TRBV10-1 and TRBJ2-1, with D possibly matching TRBD1 (5 bases). Sequenced here: peripheral blood, sampled in a trial of Ad26.COV2.S vaccine versus placebo. This clonotype was sampled from a person aged 18 to 59 who received the Ad26.COV2.S COVID-19 vaccine or a placebo. The CDR3 sequence is CASSRGNEQFF. The CDR3 DNA reads as TGCGCCAGCAGTAGGGGTAATGAGCAGTTCTTC.